This T cell receptor (beta chain) stems from a study of blood T cells in healthy people across ages (dated by TCRdb to between 2015 and 2017). For the study in its entirety: In model experiments, template switching captured roughly one uniquely barcoded TCR beta cDNA molecule for every two T cells. Using deep sequencing normalized with unique cDNA molecular identifiers, the study measured how TCR beta repertoire diversity changes with age. Donors were grouped into four age groups: young (average roughly 17 years), middle-aged (about 38), aged (around 60) and long-lived (over 80). Using the same blood draw, the study looked at two additional independent replicas of 1 million unique cDNA reads for two donors, one aged 18 to 30 and the other aged 80 or older. The investigation overall reported the following: Compared with the aged group, more naive CD4+ T cells, fewer expanded clones and increased TCR diversity were shown by the long-lived group, suggesting age selection. Estimates of total diversity from one million sequenced T cells were regarded as lower bounds and underestimates. Bulk unsorted PBMC profiling prevented conclusive comparison of naive and antigen-experienced compartments. Observed TCR beta diversity per million T cells fell roughly linearly with age, and a significant reduction was already apparent by age approximately 41. Because the CMV infection status of the donors was unknown, age-related changes in expanded clonotypes may potentially have been confounded. Observed TCR beta diversity correlated strongly with the percentage of naive T cells measured by flow cytometry.

A few counts support this clonotype. Which antigen it targets is not known. Base qualities were left out, and no much larger clone turns up one base away. Taken from the germline V gene, the CDR1 and CDR2 loops are MNHEY and SVGAGI. The CDR3, from cysteine to phenylalanine, totals 15 residues. Only the CDR3 portion is preserved as DNA: 45 bases, with reading frame beginning at the first base. Systemically healthy Caucasian individuals from Russia, over 30 in total and aged about 6 to 95 years, were included as donors. Roughly 10 milliliters of peripheral blood were drawn from each donor into EDTA-treated Vacutainer tubes. Ficoll-Paque density-gradient centrifugation was used to isolate PBMCs, with at least 6 million obtained per sample. Total RNA was extracted from PBMCs with Trizol reagent, with at least 5.5 micrograms obtained per sample. For every donor, flow cytometry on a PBMC aliquot measured the percentage of naive CD45RAhigh/CD27high T cells.

The library was obtained by 5' RACE. The instrument was an Illumina HiSeq 2500. A second PCR of roughly 6 to 11 cycles was performed with a sample-barcoded 5' primer and a J-beta primer mix. Each TCR beta cDNA molecule received a unique molecular identifier from a template-switch 5' adaptor carrying 12 random nucleotides. At least 2.5 million CDR3-containing paired-end reads were obtained from each sample. First-strand cDNA synthesis was performed from all RNA using the Mint cDNA synthesis kit, with priming by a TRBC-specific oligonucleotide. All cDNA was treated with uracil-DNA glycosylase and then went through a first 18-cycle PCR with the universal primers M1SS and BC2_uni_R. The authors' analysis ran thus. For normalization, 1 million high-quality reads were randomly selected from each sample, with every read carrying a distinct molecular identifier. Instead of being binned into consensus sequences, reads with shared molecular identifiers were discarded. MiTCR, run with a Q25 quality threshold and the strictest error-elimination algorithm, handled CDR3 identification, clonotype clustering and error correction. Lower-bound total TCR beta diversity was estimated with a nonparametric unseen species model using Euler transformation. In-frame beta chains were kept once TCRdb had trimmed the public reads at Q25 with fastp and called clones with MiXCR. Rows with one shared CDR3 protein collapse into an entry with the most common genes and DNA. For this entry, the V and J calls and clone size follow TCRdb and not the study's own pipeline. In this sample the table shows some 1,000,000 distinct CDR3 sequences, approximately 25% of which occur a single time. The ten largest clones take up approximately 0.75% of the sample.

The sample also formed part of further work on T cells of mothers and their children. The second publication reports: Nine systemically healthy Caucasian individuals, comprising three mothers and their six children, were included as donors. cDNA synthesis consumed the entire amount of extracted RNA, loaded at about 1.5 ug RNA in each 15 ul reaction. In the second PCR, the M1S primer introduced both the sample barcodes and 2-4 random nucleotides. More than 8 million TCR beta CDR3 reads were obtained from each mother, and some 3.3 million reads were obtained from each child. Thymic selection shapes the output of TCR recombination in a similar way in related and unrelated pairs, and inherited differences have a minor effect. Normalized repertoire overlap was always found to be slightly, but never significantly, higher in related mother-child pairs than in unrelated mother-child pairs. No persistent microchimeric T cell clones were found, with a detection sensitivity of roughly 99 clones per million clonotypes. Deep NGS was used in the study to compare the TCR beta repertoires of mothers and children and to look for features that separate related mother-child pairs from unrelated individuals. On average, the children were around 11 +/- 4 years old, while the mothers were approximately 41 +/- 4 years old. After adapters were ligated using NEBNext reagents, the libraries underwent 100+100 nt paired-end sequencing on an Illumina HiSeq 2000. Mother and child libraries were prepared a month apart and sequenced in separate runs to prevent cross-contamination. For each donor, somewhere between about 450,000 and 2,100,000 distinct TCR beta clonotypes were identified. Naive TCR beta clonotypes were estimated from low-frequency clonotypes matched to each donor's FACS-determined naive share, without sorting.

The chain links TRBV6-5 with TRBJ2-5; 9 of the junction bases match TRBD2. The DNA end favors TRBJ2-7, so the J call may be wrong. The TCR comes from a girl aged 2-9 years in good health. The sequenced sample was blood. The DNA sequence follows: TGTGCCAGCAGTTTGACTAGCGGAAAGACCTACGAGCAGTACTTC. This is translated as CASSLTSGKTYEQYF.